The rows below give T cell receptor beta chains drawn from one sample of a study of Ad26.COV2.S vaccination and SARS-CoV-2 variants. TCRdb's copy holds only in-frame clones and misses some; the assay was immunoSEQ multiplex PCR. The table shows about 500,000 clones, with nearly 90% occurring only once. Sequenced here: peripheral blood, sampled in a trial of Ad26.COV2.S vaccine versus placebo. These receptors all stem from a person aged 18-65 years who received the Ad26.COV2.S COVID-19 vaccine or a placebo. The CDR3 runs from the conserved cysteine through the conserved F or W. The order of the fields is CDR3 DNA, CDR3 protein, V gene, clone size, D gene, J gene. A D gene is named only where the DNA matches it firmly. A row's size may be missing; if present it is once, few, many or a size class.

TGTGCCAGCAGTGAACTCGGGACCAGGAAGGCCAACGTCCTGACTTTC,CASSELGTRKANVLTF,TRBV6-1,once,-,TRBJ2-6
TGTGCCAGCAGTTACCGGATACAGGGCCATCAGCCCCAGCATTTT,CASSYRIQGHQPQHF,TRBV6-2/TRBV6-3,-,-,TRBJ1-5
TGTGCCAGCAGTTACTCGACAGGGGGCGGGTATGGCTACACCTTC,CASSYSTGGGYGYTF,TRBV6-6,-,TRBD1,TRBJ1-2
TGTGCTCTCTCTCGGGGGCAATTCTCTGAAGCTTTCTTT,CALSRGQFSEAFF,TRBV12-3/TRBV12-4,-,-,TRBJ1-1
TGTGCCAGCTCACCAGACTGGGGGATAGGCGAAAAACTGTTTTTT,CASSPDWGIGEKLFF,TRBV18,-,-,TRBJ1-4
TGTGCCAGCTCACCGACAGTGGAGGGGTATGGCTACACCTTC,CASSPTVEGYGYTF,TRBV18,-,-,TRBJ1-2
TGTGCCAGCAGCCAAGGGGTTTGGGGAACGGAAGAGACCCAGTACTTC,CASSQGVWGTEETQYF,TRBV3-1/TRBV3-2,-,-,TRBJ2-5
TGTGCCAGCAGCCCGAAGGGACAGCTTATGAACACTGAAGCTTTCTTT,CASSPKGQLMNTEAFF,TRBV7-9,-,TRBD1,TRBJ1-1
TGTGCCAGTAGTTATCGGCTAGCGGGAGGGGATGAGCAGTTCTTC,CASSYRLAGGDEQFF,TRBV19,once,TRBD2,TRBJ2-1
TGTGCCAGCTCTCTGGAGTCGGGAGGAGGCATTGGCTACACCTTC,CASSLESGGGIGYTF,TRBV18,-,-,TRBJ1-2
TGTGCCAGCACCCAGACAGTTAACACTGAAGCTTTCTTT,CASTQTVNTEAFF,TRBV6-5,-,-,TRBJ1-1
TGTGCCAGCAGGTATTCCGGGAACACTGAAGCTTTCTTT,CASRYSGNTEAFF,TRBV14,-,-,TRBJ1-1
TGTGCCAGCAGCCTAAGGACAGGGCTGGGGGAGACCCAGTACTTC,CASSLRTGLGETQYF,TRBV7-2,-,TRBD1,TRBJ2-5
TGTGCCAGCAGCTTAGTAAGGCGACTAGCGGGAGGTTGGAATGAGCAGTTCTTC,CASSLVRRLAGGWNEQFF,TRBV7-9,-,TRBD2,TRBJ2-1
TGTGCCAGCAGTCGAGACTACCCACTCTACGAGCAGTACTTC,CASSRDYPLYEQYF,TRBV6-5,once,-,TRBJ2-7
TGTGCCCTGGGCGGACGGCATAATTCACCCCTCCACTTT,CALGGRHNSPLHF,TRBV30,-,-,TRBJ1-6
TGTGCCAGCAGCCATGGAGGAGCTGCAACTAATGAAAAACTGTTTTTT,CASSHGGAATNEKLFF,TRBV21-1,-,-,TRBJ1-4
TGTGCCAGTCTCGGAAGTCGGATCACTGAAGCTTTCTTT,CASLGSRITEAFF,TRBV28,-,-,TRBJ1-1
TGTGCCAGCACCCCCCGACTAGTCGGCACCGGGGAGCTGTTTTTT,CASTPRLVGTGELFF,TRBV3-1/TRBV3-2,-,-,TRBJ2-2
TGCGCCAGCAGTGTTCACGGGAGGAGAGGTAGCACAGATACGCAGTATTTT,CASSVHGRRGSTDTQYF,TRBV10-2,-,TRBD2,TRBJ2-3
TGTGCCAGCAGTGAAGACACAAGAAATTCACCCCTCCACTTT,CASSEDTRNSPLHF,TRBV6-1,-,-,TRBJ1-6
TGCGCCAGCAGCCCCTCCCCGGGACAGGGGACAGATACGCAGTATTTT,CASSPSPGQGTDTQYF,TRBV4-1,once,TRBD1,TRBJ2-3
TGTGCCAGCAGTACTTACAGGGGGCCCTCCTACGAGCAGTACTTC,CASSTYRGPSYEQYF,TRBV6-5,-,TRBD1,TRBJ2-7
TGTGCCAGCAGCTTAGGACAATTGGGCAATGAGCAGTTCTTC,CASSLGQLGNEQFF,TRBV7-2,-,-,TRBJ2-1
TGCGCCAGCAGCCAAGATAGCGGGAGCATTGATACGCAGTATTTT,CASSQDSGSIDTQYF,TRBV4-1,-,TRBD2,TRBJ2-3
TGTGCCAGCAGTCTTCCGAACACCGGGGAGCTGTTTTTT,CASSLPNTGELFF,TRBV27,-,-,TRBJ2-2
TGTGCCAGCTCCGAAAAGAGCACTAGCGGGAGTTATGAGCAGTTCTTC,CASSEKSTSGSYEQFF,TRBV18,-,TRBD2,TRBJ2-1
TGTGCCAGCAGTGAATCAGGCAGGACCTACGAGCAGTACTTC,CASSESGRTYEQYF,TRBV25-1,once,-,TRBJ2-7
TGCAGTGCTAGCAAGGAGGTTGGCTACACCTTC,CSASKEVGYTF,TRBV20-1,many,-,TRBJ1-2
TGTGCCAGCAGCCAAGTGGGCGGGAGAATCTACGAGCAGTACTTC,CASSQVGGRIYEQYF,TRBV14,-,TRBD2,TRBJ2-7
TGTGCCAGCAGAACTAGCGGGAGGGCCTACAATGAGCAGTTCTTC,CASRTSGRAYNEQFF,TRBV27,-,TRBD2,TRBJ2-1
TGCAGCGTTGAAGTCATAGCCAGGACTGAAGCTTTCTTT,CSVEVIARTEAFF,TRBV29-1,-,-,TRBJ1-1
TGTGCCAGCAGCGGAATCGCGGGAACCTCCTATGGCTACACCTTC,CASSGIAGTSYGYTF,TRBV7-2,-,-,TRBJ1-2
TGTGCCACCAGCAACGGACACAACTCCTACGAGCAGTACTTC,CATSNGHNSYEQYF,TRBV15,-,-,TRBJ2-7
TGTGCCACCCGATTGCGCTCAGGGTATGGCTACACCTTC,CATRLRSGYGYTF,TRBV27,-,-,TRBJ1-2
TGTGCCAGCAGCTCAGGGTATAGCGGGGGTAGCACAGATACGCAGTATTTT,CASSSGYSGGSTDTQYF,TRBV7-9,-,TRBD2,TRBJ2-3
TGTGCCAGCAGTAAGGGACTAGCGGATTTCTACGAGCAGTACTTC,CASSKGLADFYEQYF,TRBV6-2/TRBV6-3,-,TRBD2,TRBJ2-7
TGCGCCAGCAGCTTGGATGAGCAGGGAGACACTGAAGCTTTCTTT,CASSLDEQGDTEAFF,TRBV5-1,-,-,TRBJ1-1
TGTGCCAGCAGTTACAGGGATACGCAGTATTTT,CASSYRDTQYF,TRBV2,-,-,TRBJ2-3
TGTGCCAGCAGTGCCCGGGACAGGGGTCGGGAGACCCAGTACTTC,CASSARDRGRETQYF,TRBV2,-,TRBD1,TRBJ2-5
TGCGCCAGCAGCTCCACCGGGACCACTGACTGGAGGAGCTCCTACAATGAGCAGTTCTTC,CASSSTGTTDWRSSYNEQFF,TRBV5-1,-,-,TRBJ2-1